This T cell receptor beta chain was recovered during a study of cytomegalovirus exposure and HLA in healthy donors. Use of 60 Vbeta and 13 Jbeta primers characterized the PCR. Profiling relied on immunoSEQ multiplex PCR, and the TCRdb table lists in-frame clones only, not all of them. The sample consists of 180,000 or so clones, 9.5% of them appearing once. This CDR3 contains 15 residues. The V segment lost 3 bases and the J segment 3 bases; nucleotides outside the gene matches: 8. Germline lookup yields CDR1 GTSNPN and CDR2 SVGIG (reference sequence). This clone was seen more than once but under ten times.

Material: PBMCs. The sequence was obtained from a woman aged 30 to 39 in good health and CMV-seropositive. The V call is TRBV30, the J call TRBJ1-5, with 7 positions matching TRBD1. The CDR3 DNA follows: TGTGCCTGGAGCTTTCCGGGACAGTACAATCAGCCCCAGCATTTT. Residues: CAWSFPGQYNQPQHF. The full variable domain, completed using reference TRBV30 and TRBJ1-5, is SQTIHQWPATLVQPVGSPLSLECTVEGTSNPNLYWYRQAAGRGLQLLFYSVGIGQISSEVPQNLSASRPQDRQFILSSKKLLLSDSGFYLCAWSFPGQYNQPQHFGDGTRLSIL.